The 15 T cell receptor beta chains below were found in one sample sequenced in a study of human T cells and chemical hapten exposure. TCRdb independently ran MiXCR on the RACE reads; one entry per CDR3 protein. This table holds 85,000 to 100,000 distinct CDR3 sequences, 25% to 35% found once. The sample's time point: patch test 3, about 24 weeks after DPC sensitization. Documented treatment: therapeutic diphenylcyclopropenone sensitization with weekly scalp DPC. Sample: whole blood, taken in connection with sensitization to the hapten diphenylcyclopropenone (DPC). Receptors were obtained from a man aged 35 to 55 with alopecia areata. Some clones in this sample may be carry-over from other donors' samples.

The DNA for the CDR3 is TGTGCCAGCAGCTTAGCGGATGGGCCAGATACGCAGTATTTT. This gives the protein CASSLADGPDTQYF. The chain combines TRBV7-2 with TRBJ2-3; no reliable D call. CDR3 size: 14 residues. Trimming removed 0 bases at V and 4 bases at J, with 8 bases between. Germline-derived CDR1 and CDR2 are SGHTA and FQGNSA.

Here the CDR3 reads CAINSLNQPQHF. The DNA of the CDR3 is TGTGCCATAAACAGCTTGAATCAGCCCCAGCATTTT. The J gene is TRBJ1-5, the V gene TRBV28; D remains unclear. V lost 10 bases, J lost 4 bases, and 11 bases lay in between. The CDR3 extends over 12 amino acids. Germline V gives CDR1 MDHEN, CDR2 SYDVKM.

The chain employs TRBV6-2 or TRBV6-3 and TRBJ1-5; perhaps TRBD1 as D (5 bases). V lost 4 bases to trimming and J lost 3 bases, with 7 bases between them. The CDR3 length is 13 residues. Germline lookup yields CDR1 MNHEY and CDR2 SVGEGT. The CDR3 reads CASSSGTNQPQHF. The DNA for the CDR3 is TGTGCCAGCAGTTCGGGGACCAATCAGCCCCAGCATTTT.

The CDR3 spells CSARAPGPGPSGANVLTF. The CDR3, as DNA: TGCAGTGCTAGAGCCCCCGGTCCGGGGCCCTCTGGGGCCAACGTCCTGACTTTC. The gene calls are TRBV20-1 and TRBJ2-6; D could derive from TRBD1 or TRBD2 (5 bases each). Looked up from germline, CDR1 is DFQATT and CDR2 is SNEGSKA (reference sequence). The CDR3 length is 18 residues. V was clipped by 1 base and J by 0 bases, with 16 bases between them.

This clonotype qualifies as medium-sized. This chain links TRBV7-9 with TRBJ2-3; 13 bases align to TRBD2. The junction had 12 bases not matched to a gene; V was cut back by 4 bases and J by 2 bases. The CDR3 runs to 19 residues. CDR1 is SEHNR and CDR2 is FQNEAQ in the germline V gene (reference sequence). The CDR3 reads CASSSRTSGSGGPTDTQYF. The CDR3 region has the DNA TGTGCCAGCAGCTCGAGGACTAGCGGGAGTGGGGGACCCACAGATACGCAGTATTTT.

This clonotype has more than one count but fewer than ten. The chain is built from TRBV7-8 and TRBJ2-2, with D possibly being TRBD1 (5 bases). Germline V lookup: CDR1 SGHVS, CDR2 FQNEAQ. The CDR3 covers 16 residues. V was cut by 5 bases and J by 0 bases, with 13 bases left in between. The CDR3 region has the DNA TGTGCCAGCAGCACGACAGTCCTTACGAACACCGGGGAGCTGTTTTTT. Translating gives CASSTTVLTNTGELFF.

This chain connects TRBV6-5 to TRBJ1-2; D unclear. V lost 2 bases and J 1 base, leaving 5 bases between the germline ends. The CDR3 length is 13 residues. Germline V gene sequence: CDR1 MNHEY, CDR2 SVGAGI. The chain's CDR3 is CASSYAGNYGYTF. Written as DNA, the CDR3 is TGTGCCAGCAGTTACGCCGGTAACTATGGCTACACCTTC.

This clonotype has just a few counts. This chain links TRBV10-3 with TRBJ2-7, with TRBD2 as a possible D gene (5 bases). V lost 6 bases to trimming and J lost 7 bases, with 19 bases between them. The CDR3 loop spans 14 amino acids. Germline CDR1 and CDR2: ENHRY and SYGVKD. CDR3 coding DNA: TGTGCCATCAGCCCCGGACTCCTGGGCGGGGAGCAGTACTTC. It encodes CAISPGLLGGEQYF.

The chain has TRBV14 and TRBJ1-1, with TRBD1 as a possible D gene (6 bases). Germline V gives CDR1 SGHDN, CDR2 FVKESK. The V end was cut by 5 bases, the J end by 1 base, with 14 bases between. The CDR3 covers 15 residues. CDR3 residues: CASSLGGGWNTEAFF. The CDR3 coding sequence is TGTGCCAGCAGCTTGGGCGGGGGCTGGAACACTGAAGCTTTCTTT. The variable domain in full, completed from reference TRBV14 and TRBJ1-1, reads EAGVTQFPSHSVIEKGQTVTLRCDPISGHDNLYWYRRVMGKEIKFLLHFVKESKQDESGMPNNRFLAERTGGTYSTLKVQPAELEDSGVYFCASSLGGGWNTEAFFGQGTRLTVV.

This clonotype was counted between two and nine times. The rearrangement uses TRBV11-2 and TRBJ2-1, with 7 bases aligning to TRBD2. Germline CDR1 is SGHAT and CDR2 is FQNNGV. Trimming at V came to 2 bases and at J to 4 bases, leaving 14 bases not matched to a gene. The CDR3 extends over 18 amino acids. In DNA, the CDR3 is TGTGCCAGCAGCTTAATCGGGGGGTCTAGCGCTTCATACAATGAGCAGTTCTTC. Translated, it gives CASSLIGGSSASYNEQFF.

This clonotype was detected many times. DNA of the CDR3: TGCAGCGTTTCCGCACGGACTAACACCGGGGAGCTGTTTTTT. It specifies CSVSARTNTGELFF. The chain combines TRBV29-1 with TRBJ2-2, with D possibly being TRBD2 (5 bases). CDR1 and CDR2 (germline): SQVTM, ANQGSEA. The CDR3 is 14 residues long. Trimming removed 5 bases at V and 2 bases at J, with 12 bases between.

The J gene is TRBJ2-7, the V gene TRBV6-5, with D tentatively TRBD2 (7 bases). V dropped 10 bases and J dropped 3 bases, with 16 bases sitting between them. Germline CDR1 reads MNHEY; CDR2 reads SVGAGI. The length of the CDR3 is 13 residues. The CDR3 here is CATSRGAGYEQYF. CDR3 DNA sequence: TGTGCCACAAGTCGGGGGGCGGGCTACGAGCAGTACTTC.

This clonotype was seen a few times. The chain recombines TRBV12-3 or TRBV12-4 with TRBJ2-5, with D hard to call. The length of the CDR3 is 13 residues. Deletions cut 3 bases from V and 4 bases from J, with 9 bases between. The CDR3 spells CASSLNTRETQYF. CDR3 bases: TGTGCCAGCAGTTTGAATACGAGAGAGACCCAGTACTTC.

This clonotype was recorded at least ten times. The CDR3 coding sequence is TGTGCCAGCAGCCCCGTCGCGGGAGAGTACGATACGCAGTATTTT. Its protein is CASSPVAGEYDTQYF. The V call is TRBV7-2, the J call TRBJ2-3; 7 bases fit TRBD2. This CDR3 has 15 residues. V was pared by 5 bases and J by 6 bases, with 11 bases of the junction left unmatched. Germline lookup yields CDR1 SGHTA and CDR2 FQGNSA.

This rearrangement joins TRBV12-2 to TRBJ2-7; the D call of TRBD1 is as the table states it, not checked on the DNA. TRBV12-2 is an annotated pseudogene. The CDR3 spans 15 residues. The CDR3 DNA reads TGTGCAAGTCGCTTAGGAGCCCGGCACACCTACGAGCAGTACTTC. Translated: CASRLGARHTYEQYF.